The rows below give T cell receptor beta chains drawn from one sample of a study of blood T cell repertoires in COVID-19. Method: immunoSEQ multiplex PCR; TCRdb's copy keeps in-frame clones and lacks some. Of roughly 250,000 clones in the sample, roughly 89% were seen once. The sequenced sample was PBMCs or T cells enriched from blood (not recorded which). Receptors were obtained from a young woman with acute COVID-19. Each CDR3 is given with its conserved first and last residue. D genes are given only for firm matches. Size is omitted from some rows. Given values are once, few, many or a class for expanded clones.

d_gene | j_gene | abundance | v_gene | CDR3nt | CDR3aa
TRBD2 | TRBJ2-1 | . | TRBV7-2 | TGTGCCAGCAGCTTAGCGGGGACTAGCGCGTTTAATGAGCAGTTCTTC | CASSLAGTSAFNEQFF
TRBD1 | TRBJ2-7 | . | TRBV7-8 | TGTGCCAGCAGCTTTAGGGACAGGGAACCCGAGCAGTACTTC | CASSFRDREPEQYF
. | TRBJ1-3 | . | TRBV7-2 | TGTGCCAGCAGCTTACTCCATGGGGGGGCGTTTGGAAACACCATATATTTT | CASSLLHGGAFGNTIYF
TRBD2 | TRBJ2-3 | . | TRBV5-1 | TGCGCCAGCAGCTTGGGACTAGCGGCGACCATTCCTAGCACAGATACGCAGTATTTT | CASSLGLAATIPSTDTQYF
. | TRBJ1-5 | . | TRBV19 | TGTGCCAGTATCCCAGGGACGGGGGGCGAGAGGCATTTT | CASIPGTGGERHF
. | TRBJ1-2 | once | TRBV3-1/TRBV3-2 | TGTGCCAGCAGCCAAGTGCCGGACAAAGGGGATGGCTACACCTTC | CASSQVPDKGDGYTF
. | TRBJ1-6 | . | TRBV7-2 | TGTGCCAGCAGCTTAGAAGTCCGAGAAATCGGTGACTATAATTCACCCCTCCACTTT | CASSLEVREIGDYNSPLHF
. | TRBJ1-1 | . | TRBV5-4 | TGTGCCAGCAGCTTGAACAGGGACATGAACACTGAAGCTTTCTTT | CASSLNRDMNTEAFF
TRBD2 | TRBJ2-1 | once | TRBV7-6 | TGTGCCAGCAGCCCCCGACTAGCGGGGGGGAAAAATAGGATTAATGAGCAGTTCTTC | CASSPRLAGGKNRINEQFF
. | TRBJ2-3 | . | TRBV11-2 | TGTGCCAGCAGCTACCGGAGGAGGAGCACAGATACGCAGTATTTT | CASSYRRRSTDTQYF
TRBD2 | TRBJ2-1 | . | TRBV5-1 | TGCGCCAGCAGCTACCAAGGACTAGCGGCAACCAACGGTGAGTTCTTC | CASSYQGLAATNGEFF
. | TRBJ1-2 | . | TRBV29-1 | TGCAGCGTTGAAGGAGGGACAACTGACTATGGCTACACCTTC | CSVEGGTTDYGYTF
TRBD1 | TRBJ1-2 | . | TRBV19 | TGTGCCAGTAGTCTAGCCGGGACAGGGAACTATGGCTACACCTTC | CASSLAGTGNYGYTF
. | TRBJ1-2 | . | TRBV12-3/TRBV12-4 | TGTGCCAGCAGTCCGTACCCTCCCGGTGGCTACACCTTC | CASSPYPPGGYTF
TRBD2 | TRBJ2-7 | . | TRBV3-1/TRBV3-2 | TGTGCCAGCAGCCTATCGGGACTAGCGGGGGGGGAATACGAGCAGTACTTC | CASSLSGLAGGEYEQYF
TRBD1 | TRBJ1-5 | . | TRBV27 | TGTGCCAGCAGTTTGGACAGGAATAGCAATCAGCCCCAGCATTTT | CASSLDRNSNQPQHF
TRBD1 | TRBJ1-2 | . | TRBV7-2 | TGTGCCAGCAGCCTCCCCGACAGGGCCTATGGCTACACCTTC | CASSLPDRAYGYTF
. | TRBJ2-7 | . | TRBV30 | TGTGCCTGGAGTCACCGGGACGCGGGAAGCGTGGCCGAGCAGTACTTC | CAWSHRDAGSVAEQYF
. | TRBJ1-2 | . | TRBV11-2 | TGTGCCAGCACCCATCGCCAGGGGTCCTATGGCTACACCTTC | CASTHRQGSYGYTF
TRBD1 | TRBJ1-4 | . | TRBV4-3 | TGCGCCAGCAGCCAATTCGGGACAGGGATTGAAAAACTGTTTTTT | CASSQFGTGIEKLFF
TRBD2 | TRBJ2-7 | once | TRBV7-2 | TGTGCCAGCAGCCCAGCCAGCGGGATCTCCTACGAGCAGTACTTC | CASSPASGISYEQYF
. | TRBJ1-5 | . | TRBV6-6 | TGTGCCAGCAGTTCGAGAGGTCAGCCCCAGCATTTT | CASSSRGQPQHF
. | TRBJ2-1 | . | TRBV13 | TGTGCCAGCAGCTCACCCGGCGACAGGTTACTTTACAATGAGCAGTTCTTC | CASSSPGDRLLYNEQFF
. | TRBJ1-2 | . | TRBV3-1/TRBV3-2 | TGTGCCAGCAGCCAAGATTTGCTAGCGAACTATGGCTACACCTTC | CASSQDLLANYGYTF
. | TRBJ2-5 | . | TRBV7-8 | TGTGCCAGCAGCCGGAATCTACAGATCCAAGAGACCCAGTACTTC | CASSRNLQIQETQYF
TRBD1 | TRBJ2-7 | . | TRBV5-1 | TGCGCCAGCAGCTTGGGGGACAGGAACTACGAGCAGTACTTC | CASSLGDRNYEQYF
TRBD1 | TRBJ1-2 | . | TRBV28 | TGTGCCAGCAGTTCCCAGACAGGGGGCAGGATCTATGGCTACACCTTC | CASSSQTGGRIYGYTF
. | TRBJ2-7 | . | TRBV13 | TGTGCCAGCAGCTTACTGACTAGCTCCTACGAGCAGTACTTC | CASSLLTSSYEQYF
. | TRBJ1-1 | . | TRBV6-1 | TGTGCCAGCAGTCCCCGTCGAGGGGGGAACACTGAAGCTTTCTTT | CASSPRRGGNTEAFF
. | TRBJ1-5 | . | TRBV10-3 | TGTGCCATCAGTGCGGACAGCCCCAATCAGCCCCAGCATTTT | CAISADSPNQPQHF
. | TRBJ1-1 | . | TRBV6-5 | TGTGCCAGCATAGGAGGGCCGAACACTGAAGCTTTCTTT | CASIGGPNTEAFF
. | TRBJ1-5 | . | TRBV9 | TGTGCCAGCAGCGTAGGGGACACACATCAGCCCCAGCATTTT | CASSVGDTHQPQHF
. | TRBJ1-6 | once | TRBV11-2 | TGTGCCAGCAGCTTAGGTGAGCTGTCCAATTCACCCCTCCACTTT | CASSLGELSNSPLHF
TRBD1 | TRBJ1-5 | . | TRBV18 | TGTGCCAGCTCACCGAGGGACAGCCGGAGCAATCAGCCCCAGCATTTT | CASSPRDSRSNQPQHF
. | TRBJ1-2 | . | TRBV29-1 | TGCAGCGCCAGGGATACAGGGTTTTATGGCTACACCTTC | CSARDTGFYGYTF
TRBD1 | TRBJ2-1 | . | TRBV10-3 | TGTGCCACCACAGGGGGCTCCTACAATGAGCAGTTCTTC | CATTGGSYNEQFF
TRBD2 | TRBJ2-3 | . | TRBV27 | TGTGCCAGCAGTTTAACCATACTAGCGGGGGGCACAGATACGCAGTATTTT | CASSLTILAGGTDTQYF
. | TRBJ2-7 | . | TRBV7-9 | TGTGCCAGCAGCCCGACTGGGAGCTCCTACGAGCAGTACTTC | CASSPTGSSYEQYF
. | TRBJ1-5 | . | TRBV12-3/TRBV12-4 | TGTGCCAGCAGTTTATCAGGGTCCCAGCCCCAGCATTTT | CASSLSGSQPQHF
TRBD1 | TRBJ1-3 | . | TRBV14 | TGTGCCAGCAGCCACCTCGACAGGGGGAACACCATATATTTT | CASSHLDRGNTIYF
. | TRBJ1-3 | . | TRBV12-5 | TGTGCTAGTGGGGACTTTAACTCTGGAAACACCATATATTTT | CASGDFNSGNTIYF
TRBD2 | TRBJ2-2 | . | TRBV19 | TGTGCCAGTAGTAGCGGGGGGAACACCGGGGAGCTGTTTTTT | CASSSGGNTGELFF
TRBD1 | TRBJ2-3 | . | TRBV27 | TGTGCCAGCAGTTTAAGGCAGGGGGCAACAGATACGCAGTATTTT | CASSLRQGATDTQYF